These 10 T cell receptor beta chains came from one sample sequenced in a study of blood T cell repertoires in COVID-19 (dated by TCRdb to the early 2020s). The library came from the immunoSEQ multiplex PCR assay. TCRdb carries this immuneACCESS record with in-frame sequences only. Its versions omit some clonotypes, under half of them owing to an unresolved V gene in the studies checked, with the rest unexplained. This sample gives some 100,000 clones in total; about 85% of them show up just once. About 1.8% of the sample lies in the top ten. The sequencing input was peripheral blood. These receptors were collected from a woman aged 70-85 years with active or convalescent COVID-19.

The V and J genes are TRBV24-1 and TRBJ2-2; 13 positions agree with TRBD2. The CDR3 consists of 19 residues. Germline CDR1 and CDR2: KGHDR and SFDVKD. The ends lost 8 bases at V and 0 bases at J; junction bases unmatched: 11. CDR3 coding DNA: TGTGCCACCACTTCTTCCGGGACTAGCGGGACCACGAACACCGGGGAGCTGTTTTTT. Its translation is CATTSSGTSGTTNTGELFF.

The CDR3 loop reads CASSTRTGGARNEQFF. DNA of the CDR3: TGTGCCAGCAGCACCCGGACAGGGGGCGCCCGCAATGAGCAGTTCTTC. The chain recombines TRBV7-2 with TRBJ2-1, with 11 bases that match TRBD1. The V gene's germline CDR1 is SGHTA and CDR2 FQGNSA. This CDR3 spans 16 amino acids. After removal of 5 bases from V and 6 bases from J, the junction contained 9 bases not matched to a gene.

The sample holds a few counts of this clone. V and J are TRBV5-1 and TRBJ1-5; TRBD1 might be the D (6 bases). The CDR3 runs to 14 residues. Germline V gene sequence: CDR1 SGHRS, CDR2 YFSETQ. Trimming left V 2 bases short and J 6 bases short, with 12 bases between. The CDR3 loop reads CASSFAGDGQPQHF. The CDR3 coding sequence is TGCGCCAGCAGCTTTGCAGGGGATGGTCAGCCCCAGCATTTT.

There are a few counts of this clone. This chain uses TRBV12-5 with TRBJ1-4, with 8 bases that match TRBD1. The J segment lost 5 bases and the V segment lost 1 base, leaving 0 bases of the junction unmatched. Germline V lookup: CDR1 LGHNT, CDR2 FRNRAP. The CDR3 consists of 14 residues. The CDR3 is CASGLGTGNEKLFF. DNA for the CDR3: TGTGCTAGTGGTTTGGGGACAGGGAATGAAAAACTGTTTTTT.

The chain has TRBV29-1 and TRBJ2-3; 8 bases fit TRBD2. Germline-derived CDR1 and CDR2 are SQVTM and ANQGSEA. V shed 5 bases and J 0 bases; nucleotides not matched to a gene: 4. CDR3 length: 14 amino acids. The CDR3 coding sequence is TGCAGCGTTAAGCGGGGGACTAGCACAGATACGCAGTATTTT. Translation: CSVKRGTSTDTQYF.

The chain has TRBV6-5 and TRBJ1-6; D possibly corresponds to TRBD1 (5 bases). Germline CDR1 MNHEY, CDR2 SVGAGI. V was cut by 6 bases and J by 7 bases, with 16 bases left in between. The CDR3 has 15 residues. CDR3 nucleotide sequence: TGTGCCAGCAGCTTCGCGGGACTTACGAATTCACCCCTCCACTTT. This encodes CASSFAGLTNSPLHF.

This clone has more than one count but fewer than ten. This rearrangement joins TRBV4-1 to TRBJ2-1; no definite D call. This CDR3 has 13 residues. CDR1 is MGHRA, CDR2 YSYEKL, per germline. The V end was cut by 3 bases, the J end by 10 bases, with 13 bases between. The CDR3 region has the DNA TGCGCCAGCAGCCACCCCGATCGGTCGGAGCAGTTCTTC. Translated: CASSHPDRSEQFF.

This chain joins TRBV7-2 and TRBJ2-7; possibly TRBD1 for D (5 bases). V lost 5 bases to trimming and J lost 1 base, with 9 bases between them. The CDR3 covers 13 residues. Germline V gene lookup returns CDR1 SGHTA and CDR2 FQGNSA. The CDR3 DNA reads as TGTGCCAGCAGCCGACAGACGTCCTACGAGCAGTACTTC. Its protein is CASSRQTSYEQYF.

This rearrangement joins TRBV28 to TRBJ2-3; 13 bases are shared with TRBD2. The V segment lost 6 bases and the J segment 3 bases; nucleotides outside the gene matches: 9. CDR1 is MDHEN and CDR2 is SYDVKM in the germline V gene. The CDR3 sequence is 17 residues long. CDR3 in amino acids: CASSLTSGGAITDTQYF. DNA for the CDR3: TGTGCCAGCAGCCTAACTAGCGGGGGGGCCATAACAGATACGCAGTATTTT.

The J gene is TRBJ1-3, the V gene TRBV3-1 (or the pseudogene TRBV3-2); tentative D call: TRBD1 (5 bases). The CDR3 contains 15 residues. Trimming left V 4 bases short and J 2 bases short, with 12 bases between. Looked up from germline, CDR1 is LGHDT and CDR2 is YNNKEL (reference sequence). The CDR3 coding sequence is TGTGCCAGCAGCCCAGGGTGGGCTACTGGAAACACCATATATTTT. This codes for CASSPGWATGNTIYF.